This T cell receptor (beta chain) was found in a study of blood T cell repertoires in COVID-19. V lost 7 bases and J lost 4, with 7 bases in between. Germline V gene data show CDR1 as SNHLY and CDR2 as FYNNEI. This CDR3 has 12 amino acids. Clinical history as reported by participants underpinned cohort assignment. Clones were read by immunoSEQ multiplex PCR, and TCRdb kept only the in-frame ones, dropping some. This table has about 270,000 clones, 88% appearing once. This chain connects TRBV2 to TRBJ1-4; D unclear. Source material: PBMCs or T cells enriched from blood (not recorded which). This TCR came from a young woman who had recovered from COVID-19. The CDR3 spells CASNKNNEKLFF. CDR3 nucleotides: TGTGCCAGCAATAAAAATAATGAAAAACTGTTTTTT.